This T cell receptor (beta chain) came from a study of shared clonotypes between healthy human individuals. Study findings and constraints: The diversity represented, both genetic and in exposure history, was limited by few donors.

Naive-designated CD8 cells lacked CD45RO, were positively enriched for CCR7, and omitted terminally differentiated effector memory CD45RA+ cells. Donation came from healthy HIV-negative adults that had no recent acute infections or vaccinations. A remark on this clone: The antigen is unknown.

This table comes from immunoSEQ multiplex PCR, and its TCRdb copy is limited to in-frame clones, with some not included. The data hold approximately 1.9 million clones, with roughly 95% observed a single time. Germline CDR1 and CDR2: MGHDK and SYGVNS. CDR3 length equals 17 residues. V was shortened by 3 bases and J by 0 bases, with 15 bases between the two germline ends. The sample consisted of naive CD8+ T cells from PBMCs. The origin of this receptor is a man between 18 and 35 years old in good health. Some clones in this sample may be carry-over from other donors' samples. The chain employs TRBV25-1 and TRBJ1-3; weak D call: TRBD1 (6 bases). This CDR3 reads CASSEDFGGGSGNTIYF. The CDR3, as DNA: TGTGCCAGCAGTGAGGATTTTGGGGGCGGCTCTGGAAACACCATATATTTT.